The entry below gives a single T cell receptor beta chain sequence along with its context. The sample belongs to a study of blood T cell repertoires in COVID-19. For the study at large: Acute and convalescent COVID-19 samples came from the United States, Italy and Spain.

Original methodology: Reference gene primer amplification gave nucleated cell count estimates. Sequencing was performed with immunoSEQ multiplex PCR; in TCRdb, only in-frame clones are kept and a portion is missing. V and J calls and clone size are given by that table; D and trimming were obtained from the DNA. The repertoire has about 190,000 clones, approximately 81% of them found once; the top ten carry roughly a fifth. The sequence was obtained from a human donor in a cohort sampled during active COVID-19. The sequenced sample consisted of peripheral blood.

The DNA of the CDR3 is TGTGCCTGGAGCCGTGGGGTCTACCGGGGGGGGACCGGGGAGCTGTTTTTT. Translating gives CAWSRGVYRGGTGELFF. The chain recombines TRBV30 with TRBJ2-2; 8 bases map to TRBD2. The CDR3 has 17 residues. The germline gives CDR1 GTSNPN, CDR2 SVGIG (reference sequence). After removal of 3 bases from V and 5 bases from J, the junction contained 14 bases not matched to a gene.